This T cell receptor (beta chain) was sequenced during a study of shared clonotypes between healthy human individuals. Germline lookup yields CDR1 MGHRA and CDR2 YSYEKL. Trimming pared 2 bases from V and 1 base from J, leaving 11 bases between. The CDR3 contains 15 residues. Assay: immunoSEQ multiplex PCR; the TCRdb copy retains only in-frame clones and omits some. This table has around 340,000 clones, less than 85% appearing once. The source is a man aged 25-45 years in good health. The rearrangement joins TRBV4-1 to TRBJ1-1; weak D call: TRBD1 (6 bases). The sample consisted of memory CD4+ T cells sorted from blood. This sample's subset: CD45RA-negative fraction. CDR3 amino acids: CASSQTYRENTEAFF. CDR3 coding DNA: TGCGCCAGCAGCCAAACCTACAGGGAGAACACTGAAGCTTTCTTT.